This TCR beta chain was observed in a study of blood T cell repertoires in COVID-19. Study in general: From T cells, B-cell-depleted T cells, or PBMCs came the material, which was cDNA or gDNA.

Germline CDR1 KGHSH, CDR2 LQKENI. The CDR3 runs 13 residues. V gave up 6 bases and J gave up 9 bases; unmatched junction bases: 7. This clone was recorded only once. Sequenced by immunoSEQ multiplex PCR; TCRdb stores in-frame clones only, minus some. The data show 50,000 to 75,000 clones, 80% seen once. The sample comprised peripheral blood. The receptor was derived from a man aged 55 to 69 with acute or convalescent COVID-19. The genes are TRBV18 and TRBJ1-5; 8 bases line up with TRBD1. In nucleotides, the CDR3 is TGTGCCAGCTCGTCAGGGGGCGTGAGGCCCCAGCATTTT. Its protein product is CASSSGGVRPQHF.